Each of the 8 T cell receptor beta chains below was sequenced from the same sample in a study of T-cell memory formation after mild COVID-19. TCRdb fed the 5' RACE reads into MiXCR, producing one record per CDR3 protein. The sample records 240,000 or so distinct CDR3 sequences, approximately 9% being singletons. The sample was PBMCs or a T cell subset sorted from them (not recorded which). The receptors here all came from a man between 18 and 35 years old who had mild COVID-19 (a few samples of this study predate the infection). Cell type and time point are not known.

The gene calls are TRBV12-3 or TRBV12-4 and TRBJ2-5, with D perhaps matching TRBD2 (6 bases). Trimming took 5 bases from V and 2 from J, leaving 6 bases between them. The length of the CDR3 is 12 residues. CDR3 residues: CASSREQETQYF. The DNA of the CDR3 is TGTGCCAGCAGTCGGGAGCAAGAGACCCAGTACTTC.

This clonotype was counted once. CDR3 nucleotides: TGTGCCAGCAGCGGTGGCGGGGTGTCAGGAGATACGCAGTATTTT. Protein sequence: CASSGGGVSGDTQYF. J is TRBJ2-3 and V is TRBV7-9, with a possible D match to TRBD2 (6 bases). The germline V gene has CDR1 SEHNR and CDR2 FQNEAQ (reference sequence). The CDR3 is 15 residues long. V was trimmed by 5 bases and J by 5 bases, leaving 17 bases between them.

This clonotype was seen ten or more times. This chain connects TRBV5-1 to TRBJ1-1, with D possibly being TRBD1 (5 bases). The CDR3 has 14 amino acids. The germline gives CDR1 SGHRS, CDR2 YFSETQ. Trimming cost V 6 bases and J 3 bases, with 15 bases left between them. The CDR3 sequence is CASNPRGGDTEAFF. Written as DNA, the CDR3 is TGCGCCAGCAACCCAAGGGGAGGTGACACTGAAGCTTTCTTT.

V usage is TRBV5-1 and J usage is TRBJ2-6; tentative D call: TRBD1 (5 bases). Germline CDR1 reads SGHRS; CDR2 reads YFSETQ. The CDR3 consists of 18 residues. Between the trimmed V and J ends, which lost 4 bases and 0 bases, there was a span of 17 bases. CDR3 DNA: TGCGCCAGCAGCGCCTGGACACCCTCGGGCTCTGGGGCCAACGTCCTGACTTTC. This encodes CASSAWTPSGSGANVLTF.

This chain's CDR3 is CASSPPGHYTGELFF. CDR3 bases: TGTGCCAGCAGTCCACCGGGACATTACACCGGGGAGCTGTTTTTT. This rearrangement joins TRBV12-3 or TRBV12-4 to TRBJ2-2; maybe TRBD1 (6 bases). V lost 5 bases to trimming and J lost 3 bases, with 13 bases between them. CDR3 size: 15 residues.

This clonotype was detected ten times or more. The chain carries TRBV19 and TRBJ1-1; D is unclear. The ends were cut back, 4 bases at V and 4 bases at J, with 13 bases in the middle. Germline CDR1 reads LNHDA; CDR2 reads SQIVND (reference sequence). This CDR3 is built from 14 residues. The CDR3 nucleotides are TGTGCCAGTAGTACTTTCAGTTTGGGCACTGAAGCTTTCTTT. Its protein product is CASSTFSLGTEAFF.

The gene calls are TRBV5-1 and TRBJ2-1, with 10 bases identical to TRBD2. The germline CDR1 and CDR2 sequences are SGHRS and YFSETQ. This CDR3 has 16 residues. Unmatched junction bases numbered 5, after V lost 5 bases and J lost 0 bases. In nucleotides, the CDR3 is TGCGCCAGCAGTCGAGGACTAGCGGCCTCCTACAATGAGCAGTTCTTC. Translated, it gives CASSRGLAASYNEQFF.

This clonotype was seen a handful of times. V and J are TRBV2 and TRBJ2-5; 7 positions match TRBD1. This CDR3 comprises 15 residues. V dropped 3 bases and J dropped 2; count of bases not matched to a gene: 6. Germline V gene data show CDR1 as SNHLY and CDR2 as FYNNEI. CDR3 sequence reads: CASSDDRVLQETQYF. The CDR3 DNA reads TGTGCCAGCAGTGATGACAGGGTTTTACAAGAGACCCAGTACTTC.